This TCR beta chain came from a study of shared clonotypes between healthy human individuals (dated by TCRdb to the early 2020s). At the level of the whole study: Two women and a few men aged 18 to 49 years were included in the cohort. Per donor, leukapheresis produced somewhere between about 0.94 and 9.5 billion PBMCs. For each donor, CD4 naive and CD4 memory were each given three plates, CD8 naive was given two plates, and CD8 memory was given one plate. To increase sequencing depth and limit assay-specific biases, different laboratories used diverse techniques to prepare libraries and sequence TCR repertoires. To estimate repertoire size and how much clonotypes are shared between individuals, the study performed deep sequencing of blood TCR repertoires from about five healthy adults. What the research found in general, with its limitations: Even with the large sequencing depth, rarefaction of the sorted-subset datasets indicated that sequencing was incomplete. Only blood was sampled, and tissue TCR repertoires likely differ from those in blood. Naive subsets generally had larger estimated clonotype richness than memory subsets. Sharing across several donors was observed for roughly 5% of naive CD4, under 4% of naive CD8, 2% to 2.5% of memory CD4, and about 0.38% of memory CD8 clonotypes. Compared with non-shared clonotypes, clonotypes shared by all four sorted-subset donors had higher generation probabilities. Because the study included a small number of donors, the genetic and exposure-history diversity represented was limited. Based on pairwise subsampling, the degree of clonotype sharing among donors was expected to be affected by sequencing depth.

The CDR1 and CDR2 encoded by the germline V gene (reference sequence) are LNHDA and SQIVND. The trim is 1 base for V and 2 bases for J, with a gap of 9 bases between the germline ends. Inclusive of the bounding cysteine and phenylalanine, the CDR3 is 14 residues long. Only the CDR3 portion is preserved as DNA: 42 bases, with reading frame beginning at the first base. Using the deep immunoSEQ assay, multiplex PCR amplified TCR CDR3 regions from genomic DNA. For each cell subset, the extracted genomic DNA was distributed evenly across all wells of several immunoSEQ 96-well plates, and each plate served as one replicate. For sorted subsets, approximately 200 ng of genomic DNA, equivalent to 30,000 or so T cell genomes, went into each replicate PCR. Purified libraries were quantified with a Qubit 3.0 fluorometer, sized on a Bioanalyzer 2100, and re-quantified with the KAPA Library Quantification kit. A separate single-read 150-cycle Illumina NextSeq 550 flow cell was used to sequence each immunoSEQ 96-well plate. The source study handled its data this way. Because the immunoSEQ output held only junctional sequences and lacked quality scores, the filtering could not match the filtering applied to full-length reads. To assign V/J genes and CDR3, sequences were annotated against IMGT germline references using PyIR, a Python wrapper for IgBLAST v1.9. Any read was removed if the V/J assignment was weak (E-value above 1e-6), the CDR3 was missing, or the read contained stop codons, out-of-frame junctions, or ambiguous translated residues. V3J clonotypes were defined by identical inferred V gene, J gene, and CDR3 amino acid sequence. To compute the percentage overlap between repertoires, the number of shared unique clonotypes was divided by the size of the smaller repertoire. Three approaches were used to assess repertoire richness: RTK rarefaction, the Chao1 estimator, and Recon v2.1 estimates of unobserved clonotypes. Generation probabilities for all TCRbeta clonotypes obtained by the gDNA method from several donors were computed using OLGA. TCRdb retrieved this table from immuneACCESS and kept in-frame rearrangements only. Not all clones are present; in checked studies, unresolved V genes account for under half, and no reason is known for the remainder. V and J calls and clone size are given by that table; D and trimming were obtained from the DNA. The sample table holds hundreds of thousands of clones, of which under 95% were seen once. The ten top clones hold 24% of the sample.

For the CD8 naive samples, CD45RO-negative cells were positively selected for CCR7, yielding a CD45RA+CCR7+ population from which TemRA cells were excluded. The donors were healthy, HIV-negative adults with no recently reported acute infections or vaccinations. Every donor was a Caucasian adult living in Nashville, Tennessee, USA. After blood collection by leukapheresis, PBMCs were isolated using Ficoll-Histopaque density gradient centrifugation and then cryopreserved in the vapor phase of liquid nitrogen. Analytical flow cytometry was used to check the purity and quantity of every magnetically sorted T cell population. Genomic DNA was isolated from every sorted fraction and measured by UV absorbance on a Nanodrop 2000c. This clone was found once. No antigen is known for it. No base quality information exists; no much larger clone differs at one position.

The sample consisted of naive CD8+ T cells sorted from blood. Per the publication, the cell subset or site label means: CD45RA+CCR7+. The receptor chain draws on TRBV19 and TRBJ2-7; the D gene cannot be named for sure. The TCR sequence derives from a man under 40 in good health. DNA sequence: TGTGCCAGTAGTATAGTCGACGAAGCCTACGAGCAGTACTTC. Its translation reads: CASSIVDEAYEQYF.